The 16 T cell receptor beta chains in this list originate from one sample, sequenced in a study of tumor-infiltrating lymphocytes in primary liver carcinoma. The investigators made TCR beta cDNA from about 500 ng total RNA, using a constant-region primer. Construction of TCR beta libraries relied on three successive nested multiplex PCR rounds employing slightly modified ARM-PCR. Forward primers for TRBV1-TRBV30 and a C-beta reverse primer served the first two PCR rounds, at about 10 cycles each. TCRdb reprocessed the multiplex PCR reads via MiXCR and lists one record per CDR3 protein. In the table there are 300,000 to 400,000 distinct CDR3 sequences, 50% to 70% of which are singletons. For blood RNA, unsorted whole blood served as the source, and germline DNA was extracted too. The sequenced sample was peripheral blood. The origin of the receptors is a middle-aged man with primary liver carcinoma and hepatitis B virus infection.

As to this clonotype: This clone may be a read error of a much larger clone one base away. The rearrangement links TRBV6-2 or TRBV6-3 to TRBJ2-7; D tentatively reads TRBD1 or TRBD2 (5 bases each). The germline CDR1 and CDR2 sequences are MNHEY and SVGEGT. The CDR3 sequence is 15 residues long. The V and J ends lost 6 bases and 1 base respectively, with 16 bases between them. The CDR3 coding sequence is TGTGCCAGCAGAAACGGGACGGCGGCTTCCTACGAGCAGTACTTC. Protein product: CASRNGTAASYEQYF.

This chain uses TRBV12-3 or TRBV12-4 with TRBJ1-6; D is uncertain. Trimming removed 6 bases from V and 17 bases from J, with 20 bases in between. The CDR3 sequence is 13 residues long. CDR3 amino acids: CASRPGPRAPFHF. The CDR3 DNA is TGTGCCAGCAGACCTGGACCGCGGGCACCATTCCACTTT.

Comments on this clonotype: At one of its ends the junction is not consistent with the germline gene, which may arise from a read error. The gene calls are TRBV5-6 and TRBJ2-7; D is unresolved. The germline gives CDR1 SGHDT, CDR2 YYEEEE. The CDR3 totals 16 residues. The CDR3: CVSSPTPMGEAYEQYF. In nucleotides, the CDR3 is TGTGTCAGCAGCCCCACCCCCATGGGCGAGGCCTACGAGCAGTACTTC.

The chain carries TRBV29-1 and TRBJ2-3, with D perhaps matching TRBD1 or TRBD2 (6 bases each). The germline gives CDR1 SQVTM, CDR2 ANQGSEA. Trimming cost V 4 bases and J 3 bases, with 23 bases left between them. The CDR3 runs 17 residues. The CDR3 DNA reads TGCAGCGTTGGCGGGGCCTCCGGGACACGGAAAACAGATACGCAGTATTTT. Its protein is CSVGGASGTRKTDTQYF.

The chain has TRBV5-1 and TRBJ2-3; D tentatively fits TRBD1 or TRBD2 (5 bases each). CDR3 length: 15 amino acids. V shed 4 bases and J shed 2 bases, with 14 bases lying between them. CDR1 is SGHRS, CDR2 YFSETQ, per germline. The CDR3 spells CASSGRGATTDTQYF. The CDR3 DNA follows: TGCGCCAGCAGCGGGAGAGGGGCTACCACAGATACGCAGTATTTT.

This clonotype was detected ten times or more. The J gene is TRBJ2-1, the V gene TRBV4-1; 9 nucleotides align to TRBD2. The CDR3 contains 16 residues. The trim removed 0 bases at V and 7 bases at J, leaving 7 bases unmatched. Per germline, CDR1 MGHRA and CDR2 YSYEKL. The CDR3 sequence: CASSQELAGRGNEQFF. The DNA for the CDR3 is TGCGCCAGCAGCCAAGAGCTAGCGGGGAGGGGAAATGAGCAGTTCTTC.

On this clonotype itself: A read error may explain this, as a much larger clone is one base away. V is TRBV4-3 and J is TRBJ2-7, with 9 positions matching TRBD2. This CDR3 region has 15 residues. Germline CDR1 reads LGHNA; CDR2 reads YSLEER. CDR3 sequence (DNA): TGCGCCAGCAGGCAAGATCCTAGCGGGGCCTACGAGCAGTACTTC. It translates to CASRQDPSGAYEQYF.

The rearrangement links TRBV6-6 to TRBJ2-7, with D perhaps matching TRBD1 (5 bases). The CDR3 covers 17 residues. Germline values: CDR1 MNHNY, CDR2 SVGAGI (reference sequence). V dropped 6 bases and J dropped 6 bases, with 27 bases sitting between them. CDR3 coding DNA: TGTGCCAGCAGCCGTAATTTAGGACAATTAACGCACTGCGAGCAGTACTTC. This translates into CASSRNLGQLTHCEQYF.

Ten or more counts support this clonotype. This rearrangement joins TRBV4-2 to TRBJ2-5, with D unresolved. The CDR3 consists of 13 residues. Trimming took off 1 base at V and 2 bases at J, with 5 bases between the two ends. Germline V gives CDR1 LGHNA, CDR2 YNFKEQ. CDR3 in DNA: TGTGCCAGCAGCCAAGCGCCACAAGAGACCCAGTACTTC. It codes for CASSQAPQETQYF.

On this clonotype itself: At one boundary the junction diverges from the germline segment, which might be a read error. The V call is TRBV5-6, the J call TRBJ1-5; maybe TRBD1 (5 bases). This CDR3 comprises 13 residues. CDR1 and CDR2 from the germline V gene are SGHDT and YYEEEE. The CDR3 DNA reads TGTGCCAGCAGCGGGGGAAACAATCAGTCCCAGCATTTT. It specifies CASSGGNNQSQHF.

This clonotype has a count of ten or more. The rearrangement links TRBV6-5 to TRBJ2-7, with TRBD1 identical over 7 bases. CDR1 and CDR2 from the germline V gene are MNHEY and SVGAGI. The CDR3 totals 14 residues. V lost 6 bases to trimming and J lost 3 bases; unmatched junction nucleotides: 8. The CDR3 protein is CASSSGTDFYEQYF. The CDR3 coding sequence is TGTGCCAGCAGCTCCGGGACAGATTTCTACGAGCAGTACTTC.

This clonotype was detected many times. This chain joins TRBV12-3 or TRBV12-4 and TRBJ1-4; 9 nucleotides align to TRBD1. The CDR3 length is 14 residues. V shed 8 bases and J 8 bases; nucleotides not matched to a gene: 9. CDR3 DNA sequence: TGTGCCAGCTCCTCGGGACAGGGTAGGGAAAAACTGTTTTTT. This encodes CASSSGQGREKLFF.

There are a few counts of this clonotype. One end of the junction does not line up with germline, which may come from a read error. The chain uses TRBV7-9 and TRBJ2-1; tentatively, D is TRBD2 (6 bases). This CDR3 is 14 amino acids long. Germline V lookup: CDR1 SEHNR, CDR2 FQNEAQ (reference sequence). As DNA, the CDR3 is TGTGCCAGCAGCTTAGGCGGGGATCGAAATGGGCAGTTCTTC. Translated: CASSLGGDRNGQFF.

Remarks on this clonotype: One end of the junction varies from germline; a read error may be responsible. This chain joins TRBV10-3 and TRBJ2-7; the match to TRBD1 covers 7 bases. Germline-derived CDR1 and CDR2 are ENHRY and SYGVKD. This CDR3 contains 11 residues. The CDR3 loop is CAIRYRGEQCF. CDR3 nucleotides: TGTGCCATCAGATACAGGGGCGAGCAGTGCTTC.

There are a few counts of this clonotype. The rearrangement uses TRBV30 and TRBJ2-2; the match to TRBD2 covers 10 bases. The CDR3 extends over 17 amino acids. Germline V lookup: CDR1 GTSNPN, CDR2 SVGIG (reference sequence). Losses at the gene ends were 2 bases for V and 6 bases for J; bases not matched to a gene: 12. This CDR3 reads CAWSTPRLAGVAGELFF. For the CDR3, the DNA is TGTGCCTGGAGTACCCCAAGGCTAGCGGGAGTGGCCGGGGAGCTGTTTTTT.

On this clonotype: A much larger clone differs from this one at a single base, so this may be a read error. This chain connects TRBV6-2 or TRBV6-3 to TRBJ2-2; the D is unclear. Germline V CDR1 and CDR2: MNHEY, SVGEGT. The CDR3 is made up of 15 amino acids. CDR3 residues: CTSSYWAENTGELFF. The CDR3 DNA sequence: TGTACCAGCAGTTACTGGGCAGAGAACACCGGGGAGCTGTTTTTT.